The 28 T cell receptor beta chains listed next were all sequenced from one sample in a study of T cells after yellow fever vaccination. TCRdb passed the 5' RACE reads through MiXCR, listing each CDR3 protein once. The sample has around 30,000 distinct CDR3 sequences, over 5% seen once. Source: PBMCs, either bulk or a sorted T-cell subset (CD4+, CD8+, memory, or dextramer-sorted; not recorded which), taken on the day of the yellow fever booster vaccination. The source is a man aged 25 to 40 who received the YFV17D yellow fever vaccine.

This clonotype was observed at least ten times. The chain links TRBV7-9 to TRBJ1-1; D not certain. The CDR3 is made up of 15 amino acids. Germline V gives CDR1 SEHNR, CDR2 FQNEAQ (reference sequence). The V end was cut by 5 bases, the J end by 1 base, with 14 bases between. CDR3 amino acids: CASSAGLTENTEAFF. In DNA form, the CDR3 reads TGTGCCAGCAGCGCAGGACTCACGGAGAACACTGAAGCTTTCTTT.

This clonotype occurred once. The junction and the germline gene differ at one end; a read error may be behind it. The chain joins TRBV5-1 to TRBJ2-1, with D perhaps being TRBD1 or TRBD2 (6 bases each). Per germline, CDR1 SGHRS and CDR2 YFSETQ. This CDR3 has 16 amino acids. CDR3 in DNA: TGCGTCAGCAGCTTGGAGGGGACAAGGGATATGAATGAGCAGTTCTTC. Its protein product is CVSSLEGTRDMNEQFF.

This clonotype appeared many times. The chain combines TRBV7-2 with TRBJ1-4, with 10 positions matching TRBD1. Unmatched junction bases numbered 11, after V lost 2 bases and J lost 8 bases. This CDR3 has 17 amino acids. In germline, CDR1 is SGHTA, CDR2 FQGNSA. The CDR3: CASSLQPGTGAGEKLFF. CDR3 coding DNA: TGTGCCAGCAGCTTACAGCCGGGGACAGGGGCCGGAGAAAAACTGTTTTTT.

This clonotype was detected many times. The gene calls are TRBV12-3 or TRBV12-4 and TRBJ2-2; D is uncertain. Trimming cost V 8 bases and J 1 base, with 8 bases left between them. This CDR3 region has 13 residues. CDR3 in amino acids: CASYHRNTGELFF. The CDR3 nucleotides read TGTGCCAGCTACCACAGGAACACCGGGGAGCTGTTTTTT.

In regard to this clonotype: A much larger clone lies a single base off, so this may be a read error. The V and J genes are TRBV6-2 or TRBV6-3 and TRBJ2-2, with D unclear. V lost 5 bases and J 7 bases, leaving 17 bases between the germline ends. Germline loops: CDR1 MNHEY, CDR2 SVGEGT. This CDR3 contains 15 residues. CDR3 residues: CASSTRGTSVGELFF. The CDR3 DNA is TGTGCCAGCAGTACTCGCGGAACGTCCGTCGGGGAGCTGTTTTTT.

V gene TRBV7-2 combines with J gene TRBJ2-1; D gene ambiguous. With 3 bases removed from V and 6 bases from J, the gap between germline ends came to 12 bases. CDR3 length: 14 amino acids. Germline V gives CDR1 SGHTA, CDR2 FQGNSA. CDR3 in amino acids: CASSFKVGPNEQFF. The CDR3 DNA sequence: TGTGCCAGCAGCTTTAAAGTAGGCCCCAATGAGCAGTTCTTC.

V and J are TRBV19 and TRBJ2-2, with D hard to call. Trimming left V 1 base short and J 8 bases short, with 5 bases between. The CDR3 totals 12 residues. CDR1 and CDR2 from the germline V gene are LNHDA and SQIVND (reference sequence). CDR3 coding DNA: TGTGCCAGTAGTATAGGAGGTGGGGAGCTGTTTTTT. Translating gives CASSIGGGELFF.

Ten or more counts support this clonotype. V and J are TRBV7-6 and TRBJ2-3; no reliable D call. The V end was cut by 3 bases, the J end by 6 bases, with 10 bases between. Germline lookup yields CDR1 SGHVS and CDR2 FNYEAQ. The CDR3 runs 13 residues. CDR3 loop: CASSLGFGDTQYF. CDR3 in DNA: TGTGCCAGCAGCTTGGGGTTCGGGGATACGCAGTATTTT.

This clonotype was seen repeatedly, ten times or more. This chain connects TRBV5-1 to TRBJ2-1; TRBD2 matches at 11 bases. V gave up 4 bases and J gave up 7 bases; unmatched junction bases: 7. This CDR3 comprises 15 residues. Germline CDR1 and CDR2: SGHRS and YFSETQ. The CDR3: CASSQLAGELNEQFF. The CDR3 nucleotides read TGCGCCAGCAGCCAACTAGCGGGAGAACTTAATGAGCAGTTCTTC.

The V and J genes are TRBV10-3 and TRBJ1-2; no firm D call. V lost 2 bases to trimming and J lost 3 bases, with 13 bases between them. Germline CDR1 is ENHRY and CDR2 is SYGVKD. The CDR3 extends over 15 amino acids. The CDR3 loop is CAISEAESPYYGYTF. CDR3 coding DNA: TGTGCCATCAGTGAGGCCGAGTCCCCGTACTATGGCTACACCTTC.

This clonotype was recorded at least ten times. J is TRBJ2-7 and V is TRBV29-1, with 8 bases identical to TRBD1. V shed 6 bases and J 0 bases; nucleotides not matched to a gene: 7. The germline CDR1 and CDR2 sequences are SQVTM and ANQGSEA. The CDR3 totals 14 residues. CDR3 in amino acids: CSVSGGTGSYEQYF. The CDR3 bases are TGCAGCGTCTCAGGCGGGACAGGCTCCTACGAGCAGTACTTC.

This chain connects TRBV5-1 to TRBJ1-4; TRBD1 agrees at 7 bases. V was pared by 4 bases and J by 4 bases, with 4 bases of the junction left unmatched. This CDR3 contains 14 residues. Germline CDR1 reads SGHRS; CDR2 reads YFSETQ. As DNA, the CDR3 is TGCGCCAGCAGCACGGGACAGTATAATGAAAAACTGTTTTTT. This translates into CASSTGQYNEKLFF.

The V and J genes are TRBV5-1 and TRBJ2-1; D not certain. Germline CDR1 and CDR2: SGHRS and YFSETQ. V gave up 0 bases and J gave up 7 bases, with 8 bases separating them. CDR3 length equals 13 residues. In DNA form, the CDR3 reads TGCGCCAGCAGCTTGGCAATGCGGAATGAGCAGTTCTTC. Protein product: CASSLAMRNEQFF. Complete variable domain (other parts from reference TRBV5-1 and TRBJ2-1): KAGVTQTPRYLIKTRGQQVTLSCSPISGHRSVSWYQQTPGQGLQFLFEYFSETQRNKGNFPGRFSGRQFSNSRSEMNVSTLELGDSALYLCASSLAMRNEQFFGPGTRLTVL.

Only a few counts were recorded for this clonotype. The chain uses TRBV6-1 and TRBJ2-7; 7 bases are shared with TRBD1. J gave up 9 bases and V 8 bases, and 7 bases lay outside the gene matches. Germline CDR1 and CDR2: MNHNS and SASEGT. The CDR3 contains 11 residues. CDR3 loop: CASRTGPGQYF. The CDR3 coding sequence is TGTGCCAGCCGGACAGGACCAGGGCAGTACTTC.

This clonotype has ten or more counts. The chain joins TRBV24-1 to TRBJ2-2; 8 bases align to TRBD1. There are 15 residues in the CDR3. Per the germline V gene, CDR1 is KGHDR and CDR2 is SFDVKD. V trimming: 6 bases; J trimming: 3 bases; junction bases outside the gene matches: 5. This CDR3 reads CATSKQGVDTGELFF. DNA for the CDR3: TGTGCCACCAGTAAACAGGGGGTCGACACCGGGGAGCTGTTTTTT.

This clonotype appeared many times. This chain's CDR3 is CASSLELKRELFF. CDR3 DNA sequence: TGTGCCAGCAGCTTAGAATTGAAGCGGGAGCTGTTTTTT. The chain employs TRBV11-2 and TRBJ2-2; the D is unclear. The length of the CDR3 is 13 residues. The ends were cut back, 0 bases at V and 9 bases at J, with 8 bases in the middle. CDR1 and CDR2 (germline): SGHAT, FQNNGV.

This chain uses TRBV20-1 with TRBJ2-5, with a possible D match to TRBD1 (6 bases). V dropped 8 bases and J dropped 2 bases, with 12 bases sitting between them. The CDR3 totals 12 residues. Per the germline V gene, CDR1 is DFQATT and CDR2 is SNEGSKA (reference sequence). The CDR3 loop reads CSPGQQQETQYF. CDR3 nucleotide sequence: TGCAGTCCCGGACAGCAACAAGAGACCCAGTACTTC.

This clonotype was observed at least ten times. This chain uses TRBV5-6 with TRBJ2-3; the D is unclear. Germline CDR1 and CDR2: SGHDT and YYEEEE. The CDR3 runs to 14 residues. V was cut by 0 bases and J by 2 bases, with 7 bases left in between. The DNA for the CDR3 is TGTGCCAGCAGCTTGGGCTACTCCACAGATACGCAGTATTTT. Its protein is CASSLGYSTDTQYF.

In this sample, this clonotype turned up many times. The CDR3 loop reads CASTRQENYEQYF. Written as DNA, the CDR3 is TGTGCCAGCACTCGGCAAGAGAACTACGAGCAGTACTTC. This sequence joins TRBV6-5 and TRBJ2-7; D is undetermined. The CDR3 sequence is 13 residues long. Germline V gene sequence: CDR1 MNHEY, CDR2 SVGAGI. V gave up 7 bases and J gave up 3 bases, with 13 bases separating them.

The CDR3 is CASSPLWSGTQYF. Here the CDR3 DNA reads TGTGCCAGCAGCCCTCTTTGGTCTGGTACGCAGTATTTT. This chain joins TRBV3-1 and TRBJ2-3; D is undetermined. Per the germline V gene, CDR1 is LGHDT and CDR2 is YNNKEL (reference sequence). V gave up 4 bases and J gave up 8 bases, with 13 bases separating them. CDR3 length equals 13 residues.

This rearrangement joins TRBV11-2 to TRBJ2-7; 7 positions match TRBD1. The germline V gene encodes CDR1 SGHAT and CDR2 FQNNGV. The CDR3 length is 13 residues. Unmatched junction bases numbered 9, after V lost 4 bases and J lost 9 bases. The CDR3 loop is CASSSGQSPPQYF. The CDR3 DNA sequence: TGTGCCAGCAGCTCGGGACAGTCTCCGCCGCAGTACTTC.

This chain links TRBV11-2 with TRBJ2-1, with a weak D call TRBD2 (6 bases). Trimming removed 1 base from V and 6 bases from J, with 19 bases in between. Per germline, CDR1 SGHAT and CDR2 FQNNGV. The CDR3 length is 17 residues. CDR3 amino acids: CASSLVLAKLGGNEQFF. For the CDR3, the DNA is TGTGCCAGCAGCTTAGTTTTGGCTAAACTCGGGGGCAATGAGCAGTTCTTC.

Relative to its sample, this clonotype is medium-sized. The chain uses TRBV11-2 and TRBJ2-7; 9 bases line up with TRBD1. The CDR3 spans 14 residues. Germline lookup yields CDR1 SGHAT and CDR2 FQNNGV. The trim removed 4 bases at V and 2 bases at J, leaving 3 bases unmatched. CDR3 DNA: TGTGCCAGCAGCTCCAGACAGGGGGCCTACGAGCAGTACTTC. This gives the protein CASSSRQGAYEQYF.

This clonotype was found once. The CDR3 coding sequence is TGTGCCAGCACCTACGGGAGGGTAACGCAGTATTTT. Protein: CASTYGRVTQYF. This rearrangement joins TRBV7-9 to TRBJ2-3; 8 nucleotides agree with TRBD2. This CDR3 contains 12 residues. The germline V gene has CDR1 SEHNR and CDR2 FQNEAQ (reference sequence). The V gene end was trimmed by 7 bases and the J gene end by 9 bases; junction bases not matched to a gene: 6.

In this sample, this clonotype turned up many times. The CDR3 sequence: CASIQHSPTTEAFF. CDR3 in DNA: TGTGCCAGCATCCAACACTCGCCTACCACTGAAGCTTTCTTT. This sequence joins TRBV6-1 and TRBJ1-1; no definite D call. CDR3 length equals 14 residues. Looked up from germline, CDR1 is MNHNS and CDR2 is SASEGT. Trimming removed 7 bases at V and 4 bases at J, with 16 bases between.

This clonotype was counted many times. V usage is TRBV29-1 and J usage is TRBJ2-7; the match to TRBD2 covers 13 bases. V was clipped by 6 bases and J by 4 bases; unmatched bases: 9. The CDR3 is 15 residues long. Germline V gives CDR1 SQVTM, CDR2 ANQGSEA. The CDR3 region is CSVRSGLAGEYEQYF. CDR3 nucleotides: TGCAGCGTGCGCTCCGGACTAGCGGGAGAGTACGAGCAGTACTTC.

There are many counts of this clonotype. This chain links TRBV6-2 or TRBV6-3 with TRBJ1-1, with D unclear. The CDR3 contains 11 residues. In germline, CDR1 is MNHEY, CDR2 SVGEGT. Trimming removed 7 bases from V and 1 base from J, with 4 bases in between. The CDR3 DNA is TGTGCCAGCACCACGAACACTGAAGCTTTCTTT. Its protein product is CASTTNTEAFF.

This clonotype was observed at least ten times. The gene calls are TRBV20-1 and TRBJ2-7; no firm D call. The CDR3 consists of 12 residues. Per the germline V gene, CDR1 is DFQATT and CDR2 is SNEGSKA (reference sequence). Trimming took off 3 bases at V and 2 bases at J, with 8 bases between the two ends. CDR3 loop: CSASLFAYEQYF. The CDR3 DNA reads TGCAGTGCTAGTTTATTCGCCTACGAGCAGTACTTC.